This TCR beta chain derives from a study of OX40 agonist ivuxolimab in advanced cancers. At the level of the study: Patients were dosed intravenously with ivuxolimab at 0.01 to 10 mg/kg every 2 weeks. Three individuals attained partial responses, comprising one hepatocellular carcinoma case and two cutaneous melanoma cases.

This CDR3 has 16 amino acids. Germline lookup yields CDR1 LGHNA and CDR2 YNFKEQ. V lost 3 bases and J lost 8; bases outside the gene matches: 10. The repertoire was sequenced with immunoSEQ multiplex PCR; TCRdb's copy has only in-frame clones and lacks some. The profile shows some 30,000 clones, roughly 86% of them singletons. The starting material was CD4+ or CD8+ T cells sorted from blood, obtained in a trial of the OX40 agonist ivuxolimab. The chain employs TRBV4-2 and TRBJ2-1; 10 bases are a match to TRBD2. This receptor was obtained from an adult with an advanced solid tumor such as melanoma, head and neck, liver or kidney cancer. CDR3: CASSQGSGRATDEQFF. CDR3 in DNA: TGTGCCAGCAGCCAGGGAAGCGGGAGGGCCACCGATGAGCAGTTCTTC.